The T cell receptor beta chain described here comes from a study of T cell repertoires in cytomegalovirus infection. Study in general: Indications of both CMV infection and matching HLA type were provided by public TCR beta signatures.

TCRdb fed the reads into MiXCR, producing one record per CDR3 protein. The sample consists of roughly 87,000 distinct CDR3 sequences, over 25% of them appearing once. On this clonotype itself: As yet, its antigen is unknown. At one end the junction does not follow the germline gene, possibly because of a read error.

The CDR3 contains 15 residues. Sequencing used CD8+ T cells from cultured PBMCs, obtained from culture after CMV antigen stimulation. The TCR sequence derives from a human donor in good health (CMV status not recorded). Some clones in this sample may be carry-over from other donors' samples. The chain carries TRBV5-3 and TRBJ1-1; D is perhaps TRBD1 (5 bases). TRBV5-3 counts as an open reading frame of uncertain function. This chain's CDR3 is CASSLAGGYGTEAFF. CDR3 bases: TGTGCCAGCAGCTTGGCCGGGGGGTATGGCACTGAAGCTTTCTTT.